These 9 T cell receptor beta chains were sequenced from one sample in a study of lymphopenia after photon versus proton radiotherapy. Measured with immunoSEQ multiplex PCR; TCRdb has only the in-frame clones, and not every one. The sample holds 20,000 to 25,000 clones, 75% to 90% seen once. The sequencing used peripheral blood, collected from a patient treated with photon-based radiotherapy. The receptor source for this set is a man between 60 and 70 years old with pancreatic cancer.

The V and J genes are TRBV7-9 and TRBJ1-2; tentatively, D is TRBD1 (5 bases). V gave up 2 bases and J gave up 4 bases, with 11 bases separating them. The CDR3 length is 14 residues. Germline CDR1 is SEHNR and CDR2 is FQNEAQ (reference sequence). The CDR3 bases are TGTGCCAGCAGCTTATTGCAGGGAGCCTATGGCTACACCTTC. Amino acid sequence: CASSLLQGAYGYTF.

The genes are TRBV18 and TRBJ2-1; 15 bases are a match to TRBD2. The V gene's germline CDR1 is KGHSH and CDR2 LQKENI. V trimming: 1 base; J trimming: 1 base; junction bases outside the gene matches: 2. CDR3 length: 18 amino acids. The CDR3 bases are TGTGCCAGCTCACCACGGACTAGCGGGGGGGTTTCCTACAATGAGCAGTTCTTC. Protein: CASSPRTSGGVSYNEQFF. Looking up the rest from reference TRBV18 and TRBJ2-1 gives the full variable domain: NAGVMQNPRHLVRRRGQEARLRCSPMKGHSHVYWYRQLPEEGLKFMVYLQKENIIDESGMPKERFSAEFPKEGPSILRIQQVVRGDSAAYFCASSPRTSGGVSYNEQFFGPGTRLTVL.

This clone is a singleton in its sample. The chain couples TRBV7-3 to TRBJ2-1; no reliable D call. Germline CDR1 SGHTA, CDR2 FQGTGA. The CDR3 extends over 16 amino acids. The V end lost 4 bases, the J end lost 2 bases, and 15 bases lay between the germline ends. The chain's CDR3 is CASSSLQVAAYNEQFF. CDR3 DNA: TGTGCCAGCAGCTCTCTCCAGGTAGCCGCCTACAATGAGCAGTTCTTC.

CDR3 in amino acids: CASSLIDPGQSNSPLHF. DNA for the CDR3: TGTGCCAGCAGCCTTATAGACCCGGGACAGTCTAATTCACCCCTCCACTTT. This sequence joins TRBV7-9 and TRBJ1-6, with 7 nucleotides matching TRBD1. The CDR3 has 17 residues. The trim removed 5 bases at V and 6 bases at J, leaving 13 bases unmatched. CDR1 is SEHNR and CDR2 is FQNEAQ in the germline V gene (reference sequence).

The chain recombines TRBV6-6 with TRBJ2-2; D is possibly TRBD1 (6 bases). CDR3 length: 16 residues. Germline assignment: CDR1 MNHNY and CDR2 SVGAGI (reference sequence). V lost 6 bases, J lost 0 bases, and 14 bases lay in between. DNA of the CDR3: TGTGCCAGCAGAACACAGGGCAAGGCGAACACCGGGGAGCTGTTTTTT. It codes for CASRTQGKANTGELFF.

The rearrangement links TRBV10-3 to TRBJ2-7, with 7 bases matching TRBD1. From germline, CDR1 is ENHRY and CDR2 SYGVKD. Trimming removed 6 bases from V and 4 bases from J; junction bases left unmatched: 9. This CDR3 has 14 residues. CDR3 in DNA: TGTGCCATCAGACCCGGGACAGCCGAATACGAGCAGTACTTC. Amino acid sequence: CAIRPGTAEYEQYF.

This rearrangement joins TRBV5-8 to TRBJ1-1; D possibly corresponds to TRBD1 (5 bases). The CDR3 sequence is 14 residues long. V was pared by 0 bases and J by 12 bases, with 18 bases between. From germline, CDR1 is SGHTS and CDR2 YDEGEE. CDR3 DNA: TGTGCCAGCAGCTTGGAGATGCTGCAGGGAATGTCTTTCTTT. This sequence encodes CASSLEMLQGMSFF.

The chain links TRBV2 to TRBJ2-7; 9 bases fit TRBD1. CDR1 and CDR2 from the germline V gene are SNHLY and FYNNEI. Trimming cost V 10 bases and J 4 bases; bases outside gene matches: 20. The CDR3 contains 17 residues. As DNA, the CDR3 is TGTGCCATCCCAAGGGTGGTGCCCGGGACAGGGTCTTACGAGCAGTACTTC. Translating gives CAIPRVVPGTGSYEQYF.

The chain recombines TRBV27 with TRBJ1-1; weak D call: TRBD1 (6 bases). The CDR3 sequence is 15 residues long. V was cut by 3 bases and J by 8 bases, with 19 bases left in between. Germline CDR1 reads MNHEY; CDR2 reads SMNVEV (reference sequence). This chain's CDR3 is CASSLVPTGRKEAFF. The DNA for the CDR3 is TGTGCCAGCAGTTTGGTCCCCACAGGGAGAAAAGAAGCTTTCTTT.